This T cell receptor (beta chain) was identified during a study of T cells in Graves' hyperthyroidism and ophthalmopathy. Among the patients, aged 18 to 65, hyperthyroidism was newly diagnosed and had lasted under 2 months. Exclusion of patients followed from uncontrolled infection, other autoimmune disease, pregnancy or lactation. Before ophthalmopathy appeared, progressors gave blood at initial hyperthyroidism diagnosis. The PBMCs studied were ones that came from approximately 9.9 ml fresh peripheral blood. Amplified regions were TCR beta CDR3 sequences from RNA transcripts. HTBI primers were the set used in a first-round RT-PCR of the TCR CDR3. One entry per CDR3 protein results from TCRdb running MiXCR on the multiplex PCR reads. This repertoire shows some 300,000 distinct CDR3 sequences, about an eighth found once; its top ten account for roughly 8%. This clonotype was seen only a few times. This sequence was found in a woman in her twenties or thirties with Graves' hyperthyroidism that later progressed to Graves' ophthalmopathy. The sample comprised blood.

CDR3 in DNA: TGTGCCAGTAGTCTCCGCCCAGGGTGGGCCGGGGAGCTGTTTTTT. Translated: CASSLRPGWAGELFF. The chain links TRBV19 to TRBJ2-2; D might be TRBD1 (5 bases). The ends were cut back, 5 bases at V and 6 bases at J, with 16 bases in the middle. CDR3 length: 15 residues. Germline CDR1 reads LNHDA; CDR2 reads SQIVND (reference sequence).